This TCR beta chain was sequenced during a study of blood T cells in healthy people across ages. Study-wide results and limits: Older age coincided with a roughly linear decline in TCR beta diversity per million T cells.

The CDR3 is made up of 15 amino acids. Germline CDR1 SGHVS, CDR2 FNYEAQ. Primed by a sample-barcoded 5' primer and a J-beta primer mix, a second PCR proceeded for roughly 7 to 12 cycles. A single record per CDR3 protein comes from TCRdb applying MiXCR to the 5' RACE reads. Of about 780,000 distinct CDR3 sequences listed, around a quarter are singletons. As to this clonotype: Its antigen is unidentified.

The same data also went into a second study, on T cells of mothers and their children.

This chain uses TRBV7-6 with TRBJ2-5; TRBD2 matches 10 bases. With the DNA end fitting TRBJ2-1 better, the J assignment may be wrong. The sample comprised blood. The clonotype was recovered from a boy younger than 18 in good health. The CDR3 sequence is CASSLASGGTNEQFF. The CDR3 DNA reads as TGTGCCAGCAGCTTAGCTAGCGGGGGGACGAATGAGCAGTTCTTC.